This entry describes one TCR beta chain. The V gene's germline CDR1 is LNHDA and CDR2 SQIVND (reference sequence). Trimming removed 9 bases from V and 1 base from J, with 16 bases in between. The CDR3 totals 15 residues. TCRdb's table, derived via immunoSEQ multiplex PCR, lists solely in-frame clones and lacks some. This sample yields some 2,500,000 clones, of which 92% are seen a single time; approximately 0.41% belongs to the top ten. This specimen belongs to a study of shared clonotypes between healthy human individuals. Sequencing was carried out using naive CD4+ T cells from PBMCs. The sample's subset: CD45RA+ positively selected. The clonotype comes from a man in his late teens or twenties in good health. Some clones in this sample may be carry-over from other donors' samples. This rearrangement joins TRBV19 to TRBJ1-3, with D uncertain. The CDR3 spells CASSPLGGSGNTIYF. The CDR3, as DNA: TGTGCCAGCAGTCCCCTGGGAGGGTCTGGAAACACCATATATTTT.